The 9 T cell receptor beta chains below all came from one sample that was sequenced in a study of regulatory T cells in long-lasting Graves disease. The authors built TCR beta libraries using iRepertoire HTBI primers and Arm-PCR of CDR3 regions. Using its own MiXCR run on the multiplex PCR reads, TCRdb lists one record per CDR3 protein. The sample records approximately 290,000 distinct CDR3 sequences, around 21% being singletons. The time point was: persistent/refractory GD, antithyroid drugs over 5 years with positive TRAb. There was RNA extracted from PBMCs, and the TCR library was made from it. The sample in question was peripheral blood mononuclear cells (PBMCs), obtained when the disease was refractory, from a patient treated with antithyroid drugs. The receptors stem from a female donor with Graves disease.

The chain joins TRBV25-1 to TRBJ2-5; D uncertain. The V end was cut by 8 bases, the J end by 4 bases, with 5 bases between. The CDR3 spans 10 residues. Germline V gene lookup returns CDR1 MGHDK and CDR2 SYGVNS. The DNA for the CDR3 is TGTGCCAGCGTTGGAGAGACCCAGTACTTC. It specifies CASVGETQYF.

The rearrangement uses TRBV27 and TRBJ1-5; 9 nucleotides agree with TRBD1. The V segment lost 3 bases and the J segment 7 bases; nucleotides outside the gene matches: 7. The V gene's germline CDR1 is MNHEY and CDR2 SMNVEV (reference sequence). CDR3 size: 15 residues. CDR3 sequence (DNA): TGTGCCAGCAGTTTCACGGGACAGGGACACCAGCCCCAGCATTTT. Translating gives CASSFTGQGHQPQHF.

This clonotype was detected many times. This chain joins TRBV6-5 and TRBJ2-6; possibly TRBD1 or TRBD2 for D (6 bases each). The CDR3 has 18 residues. CDR1 is MNHEY, CDR2 SVGAGI, per germline. V shed 1 base and J shed 4 bases, with 17 bases lying between them. In nucleotides, the CDR3 is TGTGCCAGCAGTTACTGGAGTCCGGGGGCGGCGGGGGCCAACGTCCTGACTTTC. Encoded protein: CASSYWSPGAAGANVLTF.

The sample holds many counts of this clonotype. V usage is TRBV7-2 and J usage is TRBJ2-7; TRBD2 matches at 9 bases. V was clipped by 1 base and J by 2 bases; unmatched bases: 3. The CDR3 consists of 15 residues. Germline V gene lookup returns CDR1 SGHTA and CDR2 FQGNSA. Written as DNA, the CDR3 is TGTGCCAGCAGCTTAGGGAGCGGGAGGACCTACGAGCAGTACTTC. It specifies CASSLGSGRTYEQYF. Complete variable domain (other parts from reference TRBV7-2 and TRBJ2-7): GAGVSQSPSNKVTEKGKDVELRCDPISGHTALYWYRQSLGQGLEFLIYFQGNSAPDKSGLPSDRFSAERTGGSVSTLTIQRTQQEDSAVYLCASSLGSGRTYEQYFGPGTRLTVT.

This chain connects TRBV6-2 or TRBV6-3 to TRBJ1-1; no definite D call. The germline V and J ends were trimmed by 7 bases and 3 bases, with 9 bases remaining between them. The CDR3 has 12 residues. Germline CDR1 and CDR2: MNHEY and SVGEGT. The CDR3 DNA reads TGTGCCAGCACCGTAGCGGACACTGAAGCTTTCTTT. This translates into CASTVADTEAFF.

Only a few counts were recorded for this clonotype. The rearrangement links TRBV7-2 to TRBJ1-2, with 7 bases lining up with TRBD1. The CDR3 runs 15 residues. Germline CDR1 is SGHTA and CDR2 is FQGNSA. Germline trimming cut 1 base from V and 7 bases from J; bases unmatched to any gene: 9. CDR3 in DNA: TGTGCCAGCAGCTTAGGCAGGGGGAGTGGAGGTGGCTACACCTTC. The encoded protein is CASSLGRGSGGGYTF. Using reference TRBV7-2 and TRBJ1-2 for the parts outside the CDR3, the full variable domain is GAGVSQSPSNKVTEKGKDVELRCDPISGHTALYWYRQSLGQGLEFLIYFQGNSAPDKSGLPSDRFSAERTGGSVSTLTIQRTQQEDSAVYLCASSLGRGSGGGYTFGSGTRLTVV.

V usage is TRBV7-3 and J usage is TRBJ2-2; D uncertain. Germline CDR1 SGHTA, CDR2 FQGTGA. The CDR3 covers 13 residues. The ends were cut back, 8 bases at V and 6 bases at J, with 13 bases in the middle. The CDR3, as DNA: TGTGCCAGCGGCCCACCCGGATCCGGGGAGCTGTTTTTT. Its protein is CASGPPGSGELFF.

This clonotype was picked up many times. The chain links TRBV28 to TRBJ2-7, with 9 bases matching TRBD2. CDR3 length: 15 residues. Germline trimming cut 4 bases from V and 2 bases from J; bases unmatched to any gene: 6. CDR1 is MDHEN and CDR2 is SYDVKM in the germline V gene. The CDR3 reads CASSSQSGRPYEQYF. The CDR3 region has the DNA TGTGCCAGCAGTTCCCAGAGCGGGAGGCCCTACGAGCAGTACTTC.

The chain couples TRBV6-5 to TRBJ1-4, with D possibly matching TRBD1 (5 bases). Trimming pared 3 bases from V and 3 bases from J, leaving 14 bases between. This CDR3 spans 16 amino acids. The germline gives CDR1 MNHEY, CDR2 SVGAGI. The DNA for the CDR3 is TGTGCCAGCAGTTATGGAGTGACAGCCCCTAATGAAAAACTGTTTTTT. Its translation: CASSYGVTAPNEKLFF.